The 5 T cell receptor beta chains reported below all come from one sample, sequenced in a study of cytomegalovirus exposure and HLA in healthy donors. Vbeta (60) and Jbeta (13) primers were used in the PCR. Measured with immunoSEQ multiplex PCR; TCRdb has only the in-frame clones, and not every one. Here the sample spans 200,000 or so clones, 84% being singletons. The sample taken for sequencing was PBMCs. These receptors all come from a boy aged 5-17 years in good health and CMV-seronegative.

The CDR3 DNA reads TGTGCCAGCAGCGGGAAAACTGGGACAGACCAAGAGACCCAGTACTTC. Protein: CASSGKTGTDQETQYF. The rearrangement links TRBV9 to TRBJ2-5; TRBD1 aligns across 7 bases. Germline V CDR1 and CDR2: SGDLS, YYNGEE. Germline trimming cut 3 bases from V and 0 bases from J; bases unmatched to any gene: 8. The CDR3 has 16 amino acids.

This chain links TRBV18 with TRBJ1-4; 8 bases agree with TRBD1. CDR1 and CDR2 from the germline V gene are KGHSH and LQKENI. The CDR3 runs 16 residues. V lost 0 bases and J lost 5; bases outside the gene matches: 5. CDR3 sequence reads: CASSPPDRGLNEKLFF. The DNA of the CDR3 is TGTGCCAGCTCACCACCCGACAGGGGCTTAAATGAAAAACTGTTTTTT. Supplemented by reference TRBV18 and TRBJ1-4, the full variable domain reads NAGVMQNPRHLVRRRGQEARLRCSPMKGHSHVYWYRQLPEEGLKFMVYLQKENIIDESGMPKERFSAEFPKEGPSILRIQQVVRGDSAAYFCASSPPDRGLNEKLFFGSGTQLSVL.

V gene TRBV7-9 combines with J gene TRBJ2-2; 10 bases are a match to TRBD2. Germline CDR1 and CDR2: SEHNR and FQNEAQ (reference sequence). The CDR3 loop spans 16 amino acids. Trimming removed 4 bases from V and 5 bases from J; junction bases left unmatched: 7. The CDR3 sequence: CASSSRLAGKTGELFF. CDR3 nucleotide sequence: TGTGCCAGCAGCTCCCGACTAGCGGGCAAGACCGGGGAGCTGTTTTTT.

The chain is built from TRBV12-5 and TRBJ2-7, with 7 nucleotides matching TRBD1. V shed 0 bases, J shed 10 bases, and the junction held 3 bases outside the gene matches. Germline CDR1 reads LGHNT; CDR2 reads FRNRAP. This CDR3 spans 12 amino acids. The CDR3 coding sequence is TGTGCTAGTGGTTTGGTAAGGACAGGTCAGTACTTC. It translates to CASGLVRTGQYF.

V and J are TRBV30 and TRBJ1-5; tentative D call: TRBD1 (6 bases). Germline values: CDR1 GTSNPN, CDR2 SVGIG (reference sequence). Trimming removed 2 bases from V and 0 bases from J, with 8 bases in between. The CDR3 totals 14 residues. CDR3 in amino acids: CAWSIQGSNQPQHF. In nucleotides, the CDR3 is TGTGCCTGGAGTATACAGGGTAGCAATCAGCCCCAGCATTTT. Supplemented by reference TRBV30 and TRBJ1-5, the full variable domain reads SQTIHQWPATLVQPVGSPLSLECTVEGTSNPNLYWYRQAAGRGLQLLFYSVGIGQISSEVPQNLSASRPQDRQFILSSKKLLLSDSGFYLCAWSIQGSNQPQHFGDGTRLSIL.